The clone carrying this TCR beta chain was seen a handful of times. These data come from a study of blood T cell repertoires in COVID-19. Clones were read by immunoSEQ multiplex PCR, and TCRdb kept only the in-frame ones, dropping some. The sample consists of 240,000 or so clones, about 80% of them appearing once. The germline CDR1 and CDR2 sequences are SGHTA and FQGNSA. V dropped 5 bases and J dropped 8; count of bases not matched to a gene: 5. CDR3 size: 13 residues. This chain connects TRBV7-2 to TRBJ2-1; 8 nucleotides match TRBD1. The sequenced sample consisted of peripheral blood. This sequence originates from a woman aged 80 or over with acute or convalescent COVID-19. The CDR3 loop is CASSTQGAYEQFF. The CDR3 coding sequence is TGTGCCAGCAGCACCCAGGGGGCCTATGAGCAGTTCTTC.